This T cell receptor beta chain appears in the sequencing data of a study of T cell responses to AZD1222 COVID-19 vaccine. Study-wide findings and caveats: The study found vaccine-associated CD4 TCRs spanning spike, dominant at 160-218 and 743-854.

Clones were read by immunoSEQ multiplex PCR, and TCRdb kept only the in-frame ones, dropping some. The table lists about 150,000 clones, 92% of them singletons. In germline, CDR1 is MDHEN, CDR2 SYDVKM. J was trimmed by 7 bases and V by 8 bases; bases with no gene match: 9. This CDR3 has 14 residues. As to this clone: Its antigen is not known.

Pooled together were second doses at about 4 or about 12 weeks. V is TRBV28 and J is TRBJ2-3, with 10 bases fitting TRBD1. This receptor was obtained from an adult who received the AZD1222 COVID-19 vaccine. The material sequenced was peripheral blood, taken 28 days after the second AZD1222 dose. The CDR3 region has the DNA TGTGCCAGCTCCAGACAGGGGGCTAGGAATACGCAGTATTTT. Translating it yields CASSRQGARNTQYF.